These 25 T cell receptor beta chains share one sample of origin, sequenced in a study of monozygotic twins with inflammatory bowel disease. TCRdb reprocessed the 5' RACE reads and keeps a single row for each CDR3 protein, giving no DNA. The sample holds 190,000 or so distinct CDR3 sequences. The sample comprised blood. Source of these receptors: a human donor with ulcerative colitis or Crohn's disease, or a healthy co-twin of an affected twin (not recorded which).

J is TRBJ2-5 and V is TRBV18; checking the TCRdb D call of TRBD1 is not possible without DNA. The length of the CDR3 is 17 residues. Germline V lookup: CDR1 KGHSH, CDR2 LQKENI. CDR3: CASSPPTGSIGWETQYF.

V is TRBV20-1 and J is TRBJ2-7. Germline V gene data show CDR1 as DFQATT and CDR2 as SNEGSKA (reference sequence). The CDR3 covers 13 residues. The CDR3 protein is CSARVDSSYEQYF.

CDR3 region: CASQPSRGNSPLHF. This chain joins TRBV6-1 and TRBJ1-6; TCRdb's assignment of TRBD1 cannot be checked, as there is no DNA. The CDR3 runs 14 residues. The germline CDR1 and CDR2 sequences are MNHNS and SASEGT.

CDR3 amino acids: CASRLRGNQPQHF. V and J are TRBV2 and TRBJ1-5. From germline, CDR1 is SNHLY and CDR2 FYNNEI. The CDR3 loop spans 13 amino acids.

The chain couples TRBV20-1 to TRBJ2-7. The CDR3 spans 15 residues. Germline CDR1 reads DFQATT; CDR2 reads SNEGSKA (reference sequence). CDR3 sequence: CSAPHPDRGSYEQYF.

V is TRBV7-2 and J is TRBJ1-5. The CDR3 is 15 amino acids. CDR1 is SGHTA, CDR2 FQGNSA, per germline. The CDR3 loop is CASSLVYGAVQPQHF.

The chain couples TRBV29-1 to TRBJ1-1. CDR1 SQVTM and CDR2 ANQGSEA come from the germline V gene. The CDR3 is 12 residues long. The CDR3 sequence is CSAEGEGTEAFF.

V gene TRBV7-9 combines with J gene TRBJ1-4. The CDR3 runs to 14 residues. Per the germline V gene, CDR1 is SEHNR and CDR2 is FQNEAQ (reference sequence). The CDR3 loop is CASSPHPTNEKLFF.

The chain employs TRBV5-1 and TRBJ2-7; TCRdb's D gene call, TRBD1, goes unchecked for lack of DNA. Germline V gives CDR1 SGHRS, CDR2 YFSETQ. This CDR3 spans 13 amino acids. CDR3 sequence reads: CASSPKGDYEQYF.

The genes are TRBV7-9 and TRBJ2-2; TCRdb designates TRBD1, a call that cannot be tested without DNA. Germline values: CDR1 SEHNR, CDR2 FQNEAQ (reference sequence). This CDR3 spans 16 amino acids. CDR3: CASSPSDRGIPGELFF.

The chain uses TRBV3-1 and TRBJ2-5; there is no DNA to check the TCRdb D call of TRBD2. The CDR3 contains 15 residues. CDR1 is LGHDT, CDR2 YNNKEL, per germline (reference sequence). CDR3 amino acids: CASSQDLGTGETQYF.

The genes are TRBV27 and TRBJ2-3; no DNA is available, so the TRBD2 call from TCRdb remains unchecked. The length of the CDR3 is 17 residues. From germline, CDR1 is MNHEY and CDR2 SMNVEV (reference sequence). This CDR3 is CASSPLGAGGRTDTQYF.

The rearrangement joins TRBV7-6 to TRBJ1-4; TCRdb returns TRBD1, unconfirmable since there is no DNA. CDR3 length: 15 residues. Per germline, CDR1 SGHVS and CDR2 FNYEAQ. This CDR3 is CASSSRQGSDEKLFF.

CDR3 region: CPSSLLQTSYEQYF. This sequence joins TRBV7-2 and TRBJ2-7. The CDR3 loop spans 14 amino acids. CDR1 is SGHTA and CDR2 is FQGNSA in the germline V gene.

This chain joins TRBV6-2 or TRBV6-3 and TRBJ2-2; the D call from TCRdb, TRBD2, cannot be confirmed without DNA. CDR1 and CDR2 (germline): MNHEY, SVGEGT. CDR3 length: 20 amino acids. This chain's CDR3 is CASSFRTRTSGDRNTGELFF.

The chain is built from TRBV3-1 and TRBJ1-1; TCRdb's D gene call, TRBD1, goes unchecked for lack of DNA. Germline V CDR1 and CDR2: LGHDT, YNNKEL (reference sequence). This CDR3 is 13 amino acids long. The CDR3 sequence is CASSQAGKGEAFF.

V gene TRBV7-2 combines with J gene TRBJ1-1. The CDR3 contains 16 residues. CDR1 SGHTA and CDR2 FQGNSA come from the germline V gene. The CDR3 here is CASSPMCEGGRTEAFF.

The rearrangement uses TRBV7-2 and TRBJ2-1; as DNA is missing, the TRBD2 call by TCRdb cannot be tested. The germline gives CDR1 SGHTA, CDR2 FQGNSA. The CDR3 consists of 16 residues. The CDR3 region is CASSSLGRASGNEQFF.

The chain carries TRBV7-6 and TRBJ2-7; there is no DNA to check the TCRdb D call of TRBD1. Per the germline V gene, CDR1 is SGHVS and CDR2 is FNYEAQ. CDR3 length equals 15 residues. The CDR3 sequence: CASSLGQGLRNEQYF.

The V gene is TRBV12-3 or TRBV12-4, the J gene TRBJ1-5. The CDR3 totals 12 residues. This chain's CDR3 is CASSLGGWAQHF.

The chain recombines TRBV5-1 with TRBJ1-6; without DNA, the TCRdb call of TRBD1 cannot be checked. Germline CDR1 and CDR2: SGHRS and YFSETQ. This CDR3 is built from 17 residues. CDR3 in amino acids: CASSLGPLGQGSSPLHF. Drawing the rest from reference TRBV5-1 and TRBJ1-6, the complete variable domain is KAGVTQTPRYLIKTRGQQVTLSCSPISGHRSVSWYQQTPGQGLQFLFEYFSETQRNKGNFPGRFSGRQFSNSRSEMNVSTLELGDSALYLCASSLGPLGQGSSPLHFGNGTRLTVT.

V usage is TRBV10-3 and J usage is TRBJ2-3; without DNA, the TCRdb call of TRBD2 cannot be checked. Germline V CDR1 and CDR2: ENHRY, SYGVKD. This CDR3 is built from 17 residues. The CDR3 reads CAISGLSERVLPDTQYF.

V is TRBV7-8 and J is TRBJ1-5; the TCRdb D gene call, TRBD1, has no DNA to confirm it. The CDR3 has 14 amino acids. Germline V CDR1 and CDR2: SGHVS, FQNEAQ. This CDR3 reads CASSLLAGLQPQHF. The full variable domain, rest sourced from reference TRBV7-8 and TRBJ1-5, is GAGVSQSPRYKVAKRGQDVALRCDPISGHVSLFWYQQALGQGPEFLTYFQNEAQLDKSGLPSDRFFAERPEGSVSTLKIQRTQQEDSAVYLCASSLLAGLQPQHFGDGTRLSIL.

The chain is built from TRBV12-3 or TRBV12-4 and TRBJ2-5. The CDR3 spans 14 residues. This CDR3 reads CASSLWQPQETQYF.

V is TRBV12-3 or TRBV12-4 and J is TRBJ1-2; with no DNA, the TCRdb D assignment of TRBD1 cannot be verified. This CDR3 has 14 residues. The CDR3 sequence is CASSLEGNDYGYTF.